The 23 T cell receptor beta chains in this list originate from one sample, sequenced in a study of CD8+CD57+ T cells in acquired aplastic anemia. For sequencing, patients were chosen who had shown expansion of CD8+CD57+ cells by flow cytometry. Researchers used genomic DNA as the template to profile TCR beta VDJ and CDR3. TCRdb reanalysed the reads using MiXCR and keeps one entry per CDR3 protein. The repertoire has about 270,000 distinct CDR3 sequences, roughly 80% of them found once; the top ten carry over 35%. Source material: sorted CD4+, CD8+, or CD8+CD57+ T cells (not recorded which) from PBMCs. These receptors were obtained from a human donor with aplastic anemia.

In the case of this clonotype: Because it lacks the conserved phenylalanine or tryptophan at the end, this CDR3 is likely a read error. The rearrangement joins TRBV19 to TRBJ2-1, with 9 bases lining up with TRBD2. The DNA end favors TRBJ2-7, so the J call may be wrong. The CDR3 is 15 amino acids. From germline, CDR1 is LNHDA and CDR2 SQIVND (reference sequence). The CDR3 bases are TGTGCCAGTAGTAAAGCGGGGGGAACCTACATTGAGCAGTACTAC. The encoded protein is CASSKAGGTYIEQYY.

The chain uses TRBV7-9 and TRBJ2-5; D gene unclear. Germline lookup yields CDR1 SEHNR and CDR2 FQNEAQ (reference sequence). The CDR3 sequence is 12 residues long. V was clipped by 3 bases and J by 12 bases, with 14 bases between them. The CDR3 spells CASSFSPTDKYF. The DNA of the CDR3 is TGTGCCAGCAGCTTCTCCCCCACAGATAAGTACTTC.

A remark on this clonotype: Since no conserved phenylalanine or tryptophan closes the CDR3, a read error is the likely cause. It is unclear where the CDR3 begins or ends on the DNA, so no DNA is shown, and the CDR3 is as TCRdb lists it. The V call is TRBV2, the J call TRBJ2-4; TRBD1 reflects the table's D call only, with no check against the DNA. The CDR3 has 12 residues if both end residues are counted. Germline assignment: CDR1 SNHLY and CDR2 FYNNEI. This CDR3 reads CASGGGGNIPYY.

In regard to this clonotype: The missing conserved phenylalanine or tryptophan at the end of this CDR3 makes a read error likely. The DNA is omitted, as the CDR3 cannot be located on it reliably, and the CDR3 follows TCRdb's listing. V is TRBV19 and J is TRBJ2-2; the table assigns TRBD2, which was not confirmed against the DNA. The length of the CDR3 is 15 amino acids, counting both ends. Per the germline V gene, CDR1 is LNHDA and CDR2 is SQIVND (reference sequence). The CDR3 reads CATSIITGDIEQLFV.

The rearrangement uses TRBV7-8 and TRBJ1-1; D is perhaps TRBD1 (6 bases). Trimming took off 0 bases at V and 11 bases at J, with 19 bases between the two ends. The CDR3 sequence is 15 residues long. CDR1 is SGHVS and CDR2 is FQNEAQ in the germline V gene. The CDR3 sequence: CASSLARAGDTQAFF. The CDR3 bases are TGTGCCAGCAGCTTAGCGCGAGCTGGGGACACGCAGGCTTTCTTT.

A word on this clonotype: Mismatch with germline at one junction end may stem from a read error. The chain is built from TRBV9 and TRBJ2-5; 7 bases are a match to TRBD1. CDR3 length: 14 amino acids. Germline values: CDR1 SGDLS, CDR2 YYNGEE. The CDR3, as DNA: TGTGCCAGCAGCGGAGGGGGACAGCGCACAGATACGCACTTC. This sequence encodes CASSGGGQRTDTHF.

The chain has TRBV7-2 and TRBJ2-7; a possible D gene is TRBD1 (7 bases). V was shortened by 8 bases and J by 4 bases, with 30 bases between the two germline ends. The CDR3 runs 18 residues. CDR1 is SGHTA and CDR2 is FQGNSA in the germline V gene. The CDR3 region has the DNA TGTGCCAGCGTACCGAAGGAGGGGGCGACAGACCCAGTATACGAGCAGTACGTC. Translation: CASVPKEGATDPVYEQYV.

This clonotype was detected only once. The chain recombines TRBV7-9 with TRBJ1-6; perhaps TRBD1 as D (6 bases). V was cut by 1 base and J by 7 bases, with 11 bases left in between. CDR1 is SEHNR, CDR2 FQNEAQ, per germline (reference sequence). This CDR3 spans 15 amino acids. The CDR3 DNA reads TGTGCCAGCAGCTTAGACAGGGTTTTGAATTCACCCCTCCACTTT. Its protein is CASSLDRVLNSPLHF.

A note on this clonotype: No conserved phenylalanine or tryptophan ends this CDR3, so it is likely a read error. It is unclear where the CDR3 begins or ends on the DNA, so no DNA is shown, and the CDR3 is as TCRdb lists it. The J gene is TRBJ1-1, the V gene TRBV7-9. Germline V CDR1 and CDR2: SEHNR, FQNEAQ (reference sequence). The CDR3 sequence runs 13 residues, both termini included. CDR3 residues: CASSVKRSGEGDD.

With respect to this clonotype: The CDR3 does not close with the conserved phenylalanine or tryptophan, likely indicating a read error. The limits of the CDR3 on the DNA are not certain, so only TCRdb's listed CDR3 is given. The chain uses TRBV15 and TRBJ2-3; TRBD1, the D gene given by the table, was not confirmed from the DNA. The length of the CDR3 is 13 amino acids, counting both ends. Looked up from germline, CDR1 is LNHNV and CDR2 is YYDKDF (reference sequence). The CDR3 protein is CATRDGVTAKEYY.

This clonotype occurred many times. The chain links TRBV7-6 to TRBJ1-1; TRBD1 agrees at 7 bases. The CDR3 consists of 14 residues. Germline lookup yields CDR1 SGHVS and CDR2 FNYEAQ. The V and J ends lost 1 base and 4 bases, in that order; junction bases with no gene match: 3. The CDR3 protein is CASSLEGAGTEAFF. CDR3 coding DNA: TGTGCCAGCAGCTTAGAGGGGGCAGGCACTGAAGCTTTCTTT.

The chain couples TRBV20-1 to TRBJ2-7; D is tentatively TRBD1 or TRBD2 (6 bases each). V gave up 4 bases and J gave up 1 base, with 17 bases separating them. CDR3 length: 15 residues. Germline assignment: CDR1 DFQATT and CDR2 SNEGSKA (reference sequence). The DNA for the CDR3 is TGCAGTGCTACCTCCGGAGGGGGTGTATCCTACGAGCAGTACTTC. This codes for CSATSGGGVSYEQYF.

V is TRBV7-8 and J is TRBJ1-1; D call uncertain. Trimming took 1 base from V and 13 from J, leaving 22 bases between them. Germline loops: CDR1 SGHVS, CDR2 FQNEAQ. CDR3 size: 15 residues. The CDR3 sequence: CASSLEGGGDTQDFF. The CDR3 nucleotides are TGTGCCAGCAGCTTAGAGGGAGGAGGCGATACGCAGGATTTCTTT.

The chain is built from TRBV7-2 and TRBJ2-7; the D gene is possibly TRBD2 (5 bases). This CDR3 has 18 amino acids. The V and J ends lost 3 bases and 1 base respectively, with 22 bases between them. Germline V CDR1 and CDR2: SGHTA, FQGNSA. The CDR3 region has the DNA TGTGCCAGCAGCTTTCAGCCAGACGGGATAGCACTTTCCTACGAGCAGTACGTC. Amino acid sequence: CASSFQPDGIALSYEQYV.

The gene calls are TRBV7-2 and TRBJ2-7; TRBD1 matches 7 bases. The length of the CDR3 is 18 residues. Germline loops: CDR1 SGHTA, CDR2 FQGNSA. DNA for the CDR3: TGTGCCAGCAGCTTTCACAAACTCGGGACAGAACTTTCCTACGCGCAGTACGTC. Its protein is CASSFHKLGTELSYAQYV.

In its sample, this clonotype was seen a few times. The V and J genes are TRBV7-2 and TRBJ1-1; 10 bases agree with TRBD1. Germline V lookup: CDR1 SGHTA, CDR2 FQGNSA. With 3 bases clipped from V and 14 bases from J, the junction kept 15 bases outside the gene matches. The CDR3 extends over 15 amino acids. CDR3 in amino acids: CASSLTGGADYDDFF. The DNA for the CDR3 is TGTGCCAGCAGCTTGACAGGGGGCGCCGACTATGACGACTTCTTT.

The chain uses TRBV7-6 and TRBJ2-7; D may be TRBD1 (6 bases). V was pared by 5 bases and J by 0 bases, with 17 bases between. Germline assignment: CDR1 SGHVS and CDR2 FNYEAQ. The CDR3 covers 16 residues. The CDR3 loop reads CASSPNLGQSSYEQYF. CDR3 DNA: TGTGCCAGCAGCCCCAATCTAGGACAGAGCTCCTACGAGCAGTACTTC.

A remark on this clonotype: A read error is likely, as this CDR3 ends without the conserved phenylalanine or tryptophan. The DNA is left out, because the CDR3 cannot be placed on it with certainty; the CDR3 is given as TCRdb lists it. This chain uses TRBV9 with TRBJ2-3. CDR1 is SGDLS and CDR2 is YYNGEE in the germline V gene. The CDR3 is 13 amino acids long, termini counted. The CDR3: CASSHGARETQEI.

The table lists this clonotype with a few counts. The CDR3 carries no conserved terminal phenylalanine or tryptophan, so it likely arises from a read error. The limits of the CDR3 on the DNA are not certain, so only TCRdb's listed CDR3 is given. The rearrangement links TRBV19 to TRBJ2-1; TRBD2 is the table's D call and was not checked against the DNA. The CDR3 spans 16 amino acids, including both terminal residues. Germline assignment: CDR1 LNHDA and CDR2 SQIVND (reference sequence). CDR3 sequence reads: CASSIASGAYSEQFFV.

CDR3 coding DNA: TGTGCCAGCAGCTCAAAGGATACAGGGGACACCGGGGAGCTGTTTTTT. This gives the protein CASSSKDTGDTGELFF. This chain connects TRBV5-5 to TRBJ2-2, with TRBD1 identical over 7 bases. This CDR3 contains 16 residues. J gave up 3 bases and V 3 bases, and 8 bases lay outside the gene matches. CDR1 is SGHKS and CDR2 is YYEKEE in the germline V gene (reference sequence).

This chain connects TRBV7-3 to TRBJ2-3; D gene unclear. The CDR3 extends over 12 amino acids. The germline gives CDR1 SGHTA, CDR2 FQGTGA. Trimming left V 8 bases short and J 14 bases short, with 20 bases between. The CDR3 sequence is CASSVGSDTVYF. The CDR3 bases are TGTGCCAGCTCCGTAGGGTCAGACACCGTGTATTTT.

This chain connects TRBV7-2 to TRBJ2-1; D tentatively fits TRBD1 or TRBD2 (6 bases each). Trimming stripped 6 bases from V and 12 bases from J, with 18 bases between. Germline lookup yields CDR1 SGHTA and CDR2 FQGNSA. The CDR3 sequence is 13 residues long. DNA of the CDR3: TGTGCCAGCAGTGAAGGGGGGATCTATGCGCAGTTCTTC. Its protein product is CASSEGGIYAQFF.

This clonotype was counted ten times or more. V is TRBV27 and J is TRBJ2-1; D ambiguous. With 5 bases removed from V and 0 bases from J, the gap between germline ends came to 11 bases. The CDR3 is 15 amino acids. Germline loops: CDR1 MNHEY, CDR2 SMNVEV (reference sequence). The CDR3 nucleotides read TGTGCCAGCAGTCCTCCGAGCTTCTCCTACAATGAGCAGTTCTTC. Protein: CASSPPSFSYNEQFF.